What follows describes a single T cell receptor beta chain. Profiled with immunoSEQ multiplex PCR; TCRdb holds only in-frame clones, not every one. The data show approximately 2,300,000 clones, 85% to 95% seen once. The sample originates from a study of shared clonotypes between healthy human individuals. The wider study: Three CD4 naive, three CD4 memory, two CD8 naive and one CD8 memory plate were used per donor.

Germline-derived CDR1 and CDR2 are MDHEN and SYDVKM. The V segment lost 6 bases and the J segment 9 bases; nucleotides outside the gene matches: 13. The CDR3 has 16 residues. The rearrangement joins TRBV28 to TRBJ1-4; 10 bases are a match to TRBD1. Sequencing was done on a sample of naive CD4+ T cells from PBMCs. The subset: CD45RA+ positively selected. The sequence was obtained from a man between 18 and 35 years old in good health. Some clones in this sample may be carry-over from other donors' samples. The CDR3 region is CASSPLDRQGAKKLFF. The CDR3 bases are TGTGCCAGCAGCCCTTTGGACCGACAGGGGGCAAAAAAACTGTTTTTT. Together with reference TRBV28 and TRBJ1-4, the CDR3 gives the full variable domain: DVKVTQSSRYLVKRTGEKVFLECVQDMDHENMFWYRQDPGLGLRLIYFSYDVKMKEKGDIPEGYSVSREKKERFSLILESASTNQTSMYLCASSPLDRQGAKKLFFGSGTQLSVL.